This T cell receptor beta chain was captured in a study of cytomegalovirus exposure and HLA in healthy donors. Trimming removed 7 bases at V and 5 bases at J, with 9 bases between. Per germline, CDR1 SNHLY and CDR2 FYNNEI. This CDR3 comprises 11 residues. Study-level points and caveats: The presence/absence work took it that sequencing depth was about the same across donors. The authors enumerated some 160 TCR beta chains as linked to cytomegalovirus. A few chains linked to CMV were shown in vitro to be specific for CMV antigens.

The PCR ran on 60 Vbeta and 13 Jbeta primers. Profiling relied on immunoSEQ multiplex PCR, and the TCRdb table lists in-frame clones only, not all of them. The sample lists around 180,000 clones; roughly 87% were seen once. Comment on this clone: The antigen remains undetermined.

This TCR derives from a girl less than two years old in good health and CMV-seronegative. The chain couples TRBV2 to TRBJ2-7; D is unclear. Material for sequencing was PBMCs. CDR3 DNA sequence: TGTGCCAGCATAGCCGAGCACGAGCAGTACTTC. It codes for CASIAEHEQYF. The full variable domain, completed using reference TRBV2 and TRBJ2-7, is EPEVTQTPSHQVTQMGQEVILRCVPISNHLYFYWYRQILGQKVEFLVSFYNNEISEKSEIFDDQFSVERPDGSNFTLKIRSTKLEDSAMYFCASIAEHEQYFGPGTRLTVT.